This T cell receptor (beta chain) was sequenced in a study of T cell repertoires in cytomegalovirus infection. Across the whole study: Matching HLA type and CMV infection were both indicated by public TCR beta signatures. Study findings and constraints: The ex vivo response was dominated by HLA-C-restricted CMV-specific TCR beta clonotypes. Of the TCR beta families, the public ones yielded a cumulative frequency that identified carriers of CMV plus the relevant HLA.

V lost 5 bases and J lost 5, with 15 bases in between. CDR3 length: 14 amino acids. TCRdb redid the calling of the reads with MiXCR, one entry per CDR3 protein. The repertoire holds just under 550,000 distinct CDR3 sequences, with around 27% as singletons. Comment on this clonotype: The antigen remains undetermined.

Sequencing was done on a sample of PBMCs. This receptor was obtained from a human donor in good health (CMV status not recorded). Some clones in this sample may be carry-over from other donors' samples. The V and J genes are TRBV12-3 or TRBV12-4 and TRBJ2-5; D possibly corresponds to TRBD2 (5 bases). The CDR3 DNA is TGTGCCAGCAGTCCCCGGGCAGGCGGGGAGACCCAGTACTTC. This encodes CASSPRAGGETQYF.